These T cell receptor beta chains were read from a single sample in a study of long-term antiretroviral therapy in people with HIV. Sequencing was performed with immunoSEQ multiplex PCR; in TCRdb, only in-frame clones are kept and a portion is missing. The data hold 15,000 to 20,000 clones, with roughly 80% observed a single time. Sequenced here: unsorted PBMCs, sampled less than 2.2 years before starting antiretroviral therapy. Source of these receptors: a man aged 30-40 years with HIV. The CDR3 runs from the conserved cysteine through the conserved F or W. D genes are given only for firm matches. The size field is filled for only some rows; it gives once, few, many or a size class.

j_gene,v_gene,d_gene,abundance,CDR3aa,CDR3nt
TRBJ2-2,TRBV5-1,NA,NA,CASSFGLTGELFF,TGCGCCAGCAGCTTTGGCCTCACCGGGGAGCTGTTTTTT
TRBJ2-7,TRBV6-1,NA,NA,CASSDRQSSYEQYF,TGTGCCAGCAGTGACAGGCAGAGCTCCTACGAGCAGTACTTC
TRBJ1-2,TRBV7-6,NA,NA,CASSPERGTSSGGYTF,TGTGCCAGCAGCCCCGAGCGGGGAACCTCCTCGGGTGGCTACACCTTC
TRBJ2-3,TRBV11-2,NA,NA,CASSFPGSPTDTQYF,TGTGCCAGCAGCTTTCCAGGATCACCCACAGATACGCAGTATTTT
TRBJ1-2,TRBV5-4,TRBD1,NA,CASSRTGAYGYTF,TGTGCCAGCAGCCGAACAGGGGCCTATGGCTACACCTTC
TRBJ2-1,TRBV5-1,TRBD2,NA,CASSLVAGGYNEQFF,TGCGCCAGCAGCTTGGTAGCGGGGGGATACAATGAGCAGTTCTTC
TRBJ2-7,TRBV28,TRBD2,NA,CASWGGFSSYEQYF,TGTGCCAGCTGGGGGGGTTTTAGCTCCTACGAGCAGTACTTC
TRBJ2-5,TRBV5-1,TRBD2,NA,CASSLGGLAGQETQYF,TGCGCCAGCAGCTTGGGGGGACTAGCGGGGCAAGAGACCCAGTACTTC
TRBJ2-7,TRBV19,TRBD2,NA,CASSTTVGERTSPYEQYF,TGTGCCAGTAGTACCACCGTCGGAGAGAGGACTAGTCCCTACGAGCAGTACTTC
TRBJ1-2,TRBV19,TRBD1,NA,CASSTTGGITNSYGYTF,TGTGCCAGTAGTACAACAGGGGGCATAACCAACTCTTATGGCTACACCTTC
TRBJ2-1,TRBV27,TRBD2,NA,CASTPGTSVYHEQFF,TGTGCCAGCACCCCTGGGACTAGTGTCTATCATGAGCAGTTCTTC
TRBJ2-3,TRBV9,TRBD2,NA,CASSVEAGGDTDTQYF,TGTGCCAGCAGCGTAGAAGCGGGAGGGGACACAGATACGCAGTATTTT
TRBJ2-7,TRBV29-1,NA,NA,CSANTGSYEQYF,TGCAGCGCTAATACAGGCTCCTACGAGCAGTACTTC
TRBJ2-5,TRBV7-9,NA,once,CASSSSPQGYQETQYF,TGTGCCAGCAGCTCTTCTCCTCAGGGTTACCAAGAGACCCAGTACTTC
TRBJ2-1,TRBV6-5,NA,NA,CASSHRLADEQFF,TGTGCCAGCAGTCACCGGCTGGCGGATGAGCAGTTCTTC
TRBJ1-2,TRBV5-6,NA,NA,CASSFAGQSYSYTF,TGTGCCAGCAGCTTTGCGGGGCAAAGCTATAGCTACACCTTC
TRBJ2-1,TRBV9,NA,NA,CASSVTQFF,TGTGCCAGCAGCGTCACCCAGTTCTTC
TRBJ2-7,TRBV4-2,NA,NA,CASSQDWREGEQYF,TGTGCCAGCAGCCAAGATTGGAGGGAAGGCGAGCAGTACTTC
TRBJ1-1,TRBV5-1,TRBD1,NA,CASSLTPGTGVAEAFF,TGCGCCAGCAGCTTGACCCCCGGGACAGGGGTAGCTGAAGCTTTCTTT
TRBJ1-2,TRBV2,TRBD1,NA,CASSVWTGGLSYGYTF,TGTGCCAGCAGTGTTTGGACAGGGGGCCTAAGCTATGGCTACACCTTC
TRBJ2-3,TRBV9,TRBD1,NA,CASSARTGDRTDTQYF,TGTGCCAGCAGCGCCCGGACAGGGGACCGCACAGATACGCAGTATTTT
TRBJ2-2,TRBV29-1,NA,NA,CSSPHPDTGELFF,TGCAGCTCTCCCCACCCCGACACCGGGGAGCTGTTTTTT
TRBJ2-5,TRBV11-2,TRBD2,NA,CASSLVSGGSETQYF,TGTGCCAGCAGCTTAGTTTCGGGAGGATCGGAGACCCAGTACTTC
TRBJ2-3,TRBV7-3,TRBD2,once,CASSRRTSGGLVTDTQYF,TGTGCCAGCAGCAGGAGGACTAGCGGGGGGCTTGTGACTGATACGCAGTATTTT
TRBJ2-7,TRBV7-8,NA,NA,CASSLVGGALEQYF,TGTGCCAGCAGCTTAGTGGGGGGGGCCCTCGAGCAGTACTTC
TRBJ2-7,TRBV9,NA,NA,CASSVDRDSYEQYF,TGTGCCAGCAGCGTAGACAGGGATTCCTACGAGCAGTACTTC
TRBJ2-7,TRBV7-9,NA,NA,CASSFGPQEQYF,TGTGCCAGCAGCTTCGGCCCCCAGGAGCAGTACTTC
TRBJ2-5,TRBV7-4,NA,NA,CASRIKETQYF,TGTGCCAGCAGGATTAAAGAGACCCAGTACTTC
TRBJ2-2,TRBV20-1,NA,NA,CSVEGTGELFF,TGCAGTGTTGAGGGCACCGGGGAGCTGTTTTTT
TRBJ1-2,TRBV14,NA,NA,CASSPGIYGYTF,TGTGCCAGCAGCCCGGGGATCTATGGCTACACCTTC
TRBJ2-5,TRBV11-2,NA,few,CASSLGLETQYF,TGTGCCAGCAGCTTAGGCTTAGAGACCCAGTACTTC
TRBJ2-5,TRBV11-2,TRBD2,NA,CASSPGLVLMGETQYF,TGTGCCAGCAGCCCCGGACTAGTCTTAATGGGGGAGACCCAGTACTTC
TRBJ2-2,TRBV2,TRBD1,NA,CASSGDRESNTGELFF,TGTGCCAGCAGTGGGGACAGGGAATCGAACACCGGGGAGCTGTTTTTT
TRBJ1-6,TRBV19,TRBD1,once,CASSVQGGGNSPLHF,TGTGCCAGTAGTGTCCAGGGGGGCGGTAATTCACCCCTCCACTTT
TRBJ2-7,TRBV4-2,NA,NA,CASSPRGSKSSYEQYF,TGTGCCAGCAGCCCCCGCGGTAGCAAGAGCTCCTACGAGCAGTACTTC
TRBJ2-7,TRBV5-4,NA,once,CASSRRNYEQYF,TGTGCCAGCAGCAGGAGAAATTACGAGCAGTACTTC
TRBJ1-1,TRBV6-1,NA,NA,CASSGESVTTEAFF,TGTGCCAGCAGTGGAGAGTCAGTTACCACTGAAGCTTTCTTT
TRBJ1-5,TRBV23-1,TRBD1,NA,CASSRTGGNNQPQHF,TGCGCCAGCAGTAGGACAGGGGGAAACAATCAGCCCCAGCATTTT
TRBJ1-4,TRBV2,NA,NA,CASSPSTGGVVELFF,TGTGCCAGCAGTCCTTCGACCGGGGGGGTGGTAGAACTGTTTTTT
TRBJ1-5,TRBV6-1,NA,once,CASSEWPDNQPQHF,TGTGCCAGCAGTGAGTGGCCAGACAATCAGCCCCAGCATTTT
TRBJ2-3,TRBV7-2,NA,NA,CASSPETPNTDTQYF,TGTGCCAGCAGCCCTGAGACACCGAACACAGATACGCAGTATTTT